The clone carrying this T cell receptor (beta chain) has a count of ten or more. As yet, its antigen is unknown. Germline assignment: CDR1 SEHNR and CDR2 FQNEAQ (reference sequence). The CDR3 consists of 15 residues. Trimming stripped 6 bases from V and 4 bases from J, with 16 bases between. This record belongs to a study of T cell repertoires in cytomegalovirus infection. At the level of the study: TCR beta signatures that were public indicated CMV infection and matching HLA type.

Study-wide findings and caveats: In two of eight donors, the top clonotype was HLA-C-restricted CMV-specific. CMV carriers with the relevant HLA were identified by cumulative public TCR beta family frequency.

TCRdb re-analysed the reads in MiXCR, keeping a single row per CDR3 protein. The sample consists of a few hundred thousand distinct CDR3 sequences, about a sixth of them appearing once. J is TRBJ2-1 and V is TRBV7-9, with TRBD2 as a possible D gene (6 bases). Material for sequencing was CD8+ T cells from PBMCs. The clonotype comes from a human donor in good health (CMV status not recorded). Some clones in this sample may be carry-over from other donors' samples. The CDR3 sequence: CASSPGGDGYNEQFF. In nucleotides, the CDR3 is TGTGCCAGCAGTCCAGGAGGGGACGGGTACAATGAGCAGTTCTTC.